This T cell receptor beta chain was recorded in a study of cytomegalovirus exposure and HLA in healthy donors. Study background: Genotyping of 430 or so donors showed that 80% to 90% belonged to the Caucasian-associated ancestry cluster.

About this clone itself: Its antigen is not identified.

Study findings and constraints: Excluded were some V segments that proved indistinguishable, including TRBV6-2 and TRBV6-3.

PCR employed 60 Vbeta and 13 Jbeta primers. In the original workflow: Later analysis identified around 85 million unique TCR beta chains, about 12 million shared. The table came from immunoSEQ multiplex PCR; TCRdb's copy has only in-frame clones and leaves some out. V, J and clone size derive from that table, while D and trimming were established from the DNA sequence. The table has about 130,000 clones, about 80% seen once. V dropped 8 bases and J dropped 4 bases, with 11 bases sitting between them. CDR1 is GTSNPN, CDR2 SVGIG, per germline (reference sequence). The CDR3 has 11 residues. The gene calls are TRBV30 and TRBJ1-2; maybe TRBD1 (5 bases). The source material was PBMCs. The TCR was taken from a man aged 25-45 years in good health and CMV-seronegative. The CDR3 region has the DNA TGTGCCCGCACCCAGGGCTATGGCTACACCTTC. Its protein product is CARTQGYGYTF.